The next 15 T cell receptor beta chains were all read from a single sample in a study of blood T cell repertoires in COVID-19. Using immunoSEQ multiplex PCR, the repertoire was profiled, and TCRdb retains in-frame clones only, with some absent. The table lists 200,000 to 300,000 clones, roughly 84% of them singletons. The source material was peripheral blood. The receptors come from a man aged 55 to 70 with acute or convalescent COVID-19.

The rearrangement links TRBV11-2 to TRBJ2-2, with 7 bases identical to TRBD1. The CDR3 runs to 15 residues. Unmatched junction bases numbered 6, after V lost 4 bases and J lost 4 bases. Germline V gives CDR1 SGHAT, CDR2 FQNNGV. The CDR3 is CASSSRPGGTGELFF. The CDR3 region has the DNA TGTGCCAGCAGCTCCCGACCAGGGGGCACCGGGGAGCTGTTTTTT.

In this sample, this clone turned up a few times. The V and J genes are TRBV30 and TRBJ1-2, with a possible D match to TRBD1 (6 bases). Trimming shortened V by 2 bases and J by 4 bases, and 17 bases separated the two germline ends. CDR3 length equals 15 residues. CDR1 is GTSNPN, CDR2 SVGIG, per germline (reference sequence). The CDR3: CAWSSGQPVTYGYTF. Written as DNA, the CDR3 is TGTGCCTGGAGTTCTGGACAGCCAGTTACCTATGGCTACACCTTC.

V usage is TRBV19 and J usage is TRBJ1-3; D unclear. The CDR3 covers 14 residues. The V gene's germline CDR1 is LNHDA and CDR2 SQIVND (reference sequence). Trimming cost V 2 bases and J 0 bases, with 5 bases left between them. Written as DNA, the CDR3 is TGTGCCAGTAGTATAACCGGCTCTGGAAACACCATATATTTT. Protein product: CASSITGSGNTIYF.

The chain has TRBV19 and TRBJ2-5, with TRBD2 identical over 8 bases. The V gene's germline CDR1 is LNHDA and CDR2 SQIVND (reference sequence). The ends lost 3 bases at V and 5 bases at J; junction bases unmatched: 5. The CDR3 has 14 residues. The CDR3 here is CASSMVGREETQYF. The DNA for the CDR3 is TGTGCCAGTAGTATGGTCGGGAGGGAGGAGACCCAGTACTTC.

The chain combines TRBV5-1 with TRBJ2-3, with D perhaps TRBD2 (6 bases). The CDR3 length is 12 residues. Trimming took 5 bases from V and 5 from J, leaving 9 bases between them. Per germline, CDR1 SGHRS and CDR2 YFSETQ. CDR3 residues: CASRGGIDTQYF. Here the CDR3 DNA reads TGCGCCAGCAGAGGAGGGATAGATACGCAGTATTTT.

The CDR3, as DNA: TGCGCCAGCAGTGGAAGGGGCCTAGCGGGGACCACAGATACGCAGTATTTT. Residues: CASSGRGLAGTTDTQYF. The gene calls are TRBV10-1 and TRBJ2-3; 9 nucleotides match TRBD2. Germline assignment: CDR1 WNHNN and CDR2 SYGVQD (reference sequence). The CDR3 loop spans 17 amino acids. Trimming removed 4 bases from V and 2 bases from J; junction bases left unmatched: 10.

The V call is TRBV7-3, the J call TRBJ2-3; 8 bases agree with TRBD2. This CDR3 comprises 17 residues. V was clipped by 5 bases and J by 2 bases; unmatched bases: 12. Per the germline V gene, CDR1 is SGHTA and CDR2 is FQGTGA. In DNA, the CDR3 is TGTGCCAGCAGCCCCCGGGCGGGGGGCAGAGTCACAGATACGCAGTATTTT. Translating gives CASSPRAGGRVTDTQYF.

The chain has TRBV5-1 and TRBJ1-2; D gene unclear. V was shortened by 3 bases and J by 8 bases, with 14 bases between the two germline ends. Germline assignment: CDR1 SGHRS and CDR2 YFSETQ. This CDR3 is 13 amino acids long. The CDR3 sequence is CASSSGDGIGYTF. The CDR3 DNA follows: TGCGCCAGCAGCTCCGGTGACGGGATCGGCTACACCTTC. Full variable domain (outside the CDR3, taken from reference TRBV5-1 and TRBJ1-2): KAGVTQTPRYLIKTRGQQVTLSCSPISGHRSVSWYQQTPGQGLQFLFEYFSETQRNKGNFPGRFSGRQFSNSRSEMNVSTLELGDSALYLCASSSGDGIGYTFGSGTRLTVV.

This rearrangement joins TRBV5-1 to TRBJ1-3; no definite D call. Germline loops: CDR1 SGHRS, CDR2 YFSETQ. This CDR3 has 15 amino acids. With 1 base removed from V and 0 bases from J, the gap between germline ends came to 8 bases. The CDR3 region is CASSLSSSSGNTIYF. The CDR3 nucleotides are TGCGCCAGCAGCTTGAGTTCGAGCTCTGGAAACACCATATATTTT.

The table lists this clone with a count of one. The chain couples TRBV7-9 to TRBJ2-5; 11 positions agree with TRBD1. V was pared by 5 bases and J by 4 bases, with 9 bases of the junction left unmatched. Germline V CDR1 and CDR2: SEHNR, FQNEAQ (reference sequence). CDR3 size: 16 residues. As DNA, the CDR3 is TGTGCCAGCAGCGCGACTCGGGACAGGGGGGGAGAGACCCAGTACTTC. This translates into CASSATRDRGGETQYF.

This chain connects TRBV13 to TRBJ1-1; D is unresolved. The V end lost 0 bases, the J end lost 1 base, and 15 bases lay between the germline ends. Germline lookup yields CDR1 PRHDT and CDR2 FYEKMQ (reference sequence). CDR3 length: 17 residues. The CDR3 protein is CASSLGHGEEWNTEAFF. Here the CDR3 DNA reads TGTGCCAGCAGCTTAGGCCACGGGGAGGAATGGAACACTGAAGCTTTCTTT.

The V and J genes are TRBV19 and TRBJ2-7, with D tentatively TRBD1 (5 bases). This CDR3 region has 15 residues. Germline loops: CDR1 LNHDA, CDR2 SQIVND (reference sequence). V lost 0 bases to trimming and J lost 3 bases, with 12 bases between them. CDR3 in DNA: TGTGCCAGTAGTATAGATGGCGGACACTACTACGAGCAGTACTTC. Encoded protein: CASSIDGGHYYEQYF.

The V and J genes are TRBV2 and TRBJ2-3; TRBD2 matches 9 bases. The CDR3 extends over 18 amino acids. Germline CDR1 is SNHLY and CDR2 is FYNNEI. Trimming took 2 bases from V and 9 from J; bases not matched to a gene: 18. CDR3 region: CASSEKAPGLAGSPTQYF. The CDR3 DNA is TGTGCCAGCAGTGAAAAGGCCCCGGGTCTAGCGGGATCTCCAACGCAGTATTTT.

J is TRBJ2-2 and V is TRBV5-1; D possibly corresponds to TRBD1 (6 bases). Germline CDR1 is SGHRS and CDR2 is YFSETQ. The CDR3 sequence is 13 residues long. The ends were cut back, 4 bases at V and 6 bases at J, with 10 bases in the middle. CDR3 loop: CASSRDRPGELFF. The DNA for the CDR3 is TGCGCCAGCAGCCGAGACAGGCCCGGGGAGCTGTTTTTT.

In nucleotides, the CDR3 is TGTGCCAGCAGCCAATCATGGGACAGGGGAGACTATGGCTACACCTTC. Translated: CASSQSWDRGDYGYTF. J is TRBJ1-2 and V is TRBV3-1 (or the pseudogene TRBV3-2), with 10 bases fitting TRBD1. V shed 2 bases and J 3 bases; nucleotides not matched to a gene: 6. Germline-derived CDR1 and CDR2 are LGHDT and YNNKEL (reference sequence). The CDR3 sequence is 16 residues long.